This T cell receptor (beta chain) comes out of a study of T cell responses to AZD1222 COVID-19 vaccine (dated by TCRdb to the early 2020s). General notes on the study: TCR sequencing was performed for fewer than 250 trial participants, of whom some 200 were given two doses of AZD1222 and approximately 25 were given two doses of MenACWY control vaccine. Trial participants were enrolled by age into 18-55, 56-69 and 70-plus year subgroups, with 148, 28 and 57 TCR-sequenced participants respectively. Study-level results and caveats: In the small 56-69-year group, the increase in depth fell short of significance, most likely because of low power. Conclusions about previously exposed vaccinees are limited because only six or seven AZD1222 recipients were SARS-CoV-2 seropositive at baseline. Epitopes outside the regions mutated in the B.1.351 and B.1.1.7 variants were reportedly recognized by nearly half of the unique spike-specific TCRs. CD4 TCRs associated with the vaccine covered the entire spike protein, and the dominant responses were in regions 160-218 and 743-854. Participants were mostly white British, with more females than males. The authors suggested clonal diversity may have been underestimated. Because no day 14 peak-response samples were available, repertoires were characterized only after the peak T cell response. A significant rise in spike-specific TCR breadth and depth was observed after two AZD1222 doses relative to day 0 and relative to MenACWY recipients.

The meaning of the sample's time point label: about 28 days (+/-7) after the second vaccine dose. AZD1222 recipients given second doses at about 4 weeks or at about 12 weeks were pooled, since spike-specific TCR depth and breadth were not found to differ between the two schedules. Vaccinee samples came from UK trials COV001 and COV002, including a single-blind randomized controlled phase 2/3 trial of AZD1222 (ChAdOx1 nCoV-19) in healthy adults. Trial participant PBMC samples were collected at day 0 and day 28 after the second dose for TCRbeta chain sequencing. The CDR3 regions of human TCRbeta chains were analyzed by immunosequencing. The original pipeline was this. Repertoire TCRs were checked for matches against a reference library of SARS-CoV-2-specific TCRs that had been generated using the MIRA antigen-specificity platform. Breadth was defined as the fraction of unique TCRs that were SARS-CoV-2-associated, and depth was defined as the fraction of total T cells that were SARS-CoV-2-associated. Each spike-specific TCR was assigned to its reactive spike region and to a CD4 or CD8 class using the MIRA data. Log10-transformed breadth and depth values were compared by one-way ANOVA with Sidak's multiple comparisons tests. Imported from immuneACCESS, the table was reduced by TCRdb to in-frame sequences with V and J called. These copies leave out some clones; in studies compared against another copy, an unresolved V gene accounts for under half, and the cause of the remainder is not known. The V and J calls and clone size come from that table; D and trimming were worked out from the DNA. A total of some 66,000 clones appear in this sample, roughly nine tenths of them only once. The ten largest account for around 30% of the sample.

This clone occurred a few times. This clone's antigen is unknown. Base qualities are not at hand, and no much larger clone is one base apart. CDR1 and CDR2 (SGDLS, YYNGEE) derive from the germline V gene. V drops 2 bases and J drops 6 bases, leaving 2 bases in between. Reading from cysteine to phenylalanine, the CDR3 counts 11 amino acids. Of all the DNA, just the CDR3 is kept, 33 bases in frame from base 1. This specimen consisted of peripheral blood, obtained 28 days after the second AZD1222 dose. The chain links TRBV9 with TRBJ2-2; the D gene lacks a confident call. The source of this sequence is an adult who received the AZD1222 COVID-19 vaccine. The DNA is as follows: TGTGCCAGCAGCGTGCCCGGGGAGCTGTTTTTT. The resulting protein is CASSVPGELFF.